This T cell receptor (beta chain) was retrieved from a study of control samples from healthy donors and cancer patients. Data came from immunoSEQ multiplex PCR; TCRdb stores just in-frame clones and leaves some out. The sample contains 70,000 or so clones, around 82% of which appear only once. Germline V gene sequence: CDR1 LGHNA, CDR2 YSLEER. The junction had 7 bases not matched to a gene; V was cut back by 3 bases and J by 7 bases. The CDR3 has 15 residues. The clonotype originates from a man aged 50-59 years in good health. The rearrangement uses TRBV4-3 and TRBJ2-2; 8 bases are shared with TRBD2. Sample: blood. The CDR3 is CASSQSGGLGGELFF. CDR3 bases: TGCGCCAGCAGCCAGAGCGGGGGCCTTGGCGGGGAGCTGTTTTTT.